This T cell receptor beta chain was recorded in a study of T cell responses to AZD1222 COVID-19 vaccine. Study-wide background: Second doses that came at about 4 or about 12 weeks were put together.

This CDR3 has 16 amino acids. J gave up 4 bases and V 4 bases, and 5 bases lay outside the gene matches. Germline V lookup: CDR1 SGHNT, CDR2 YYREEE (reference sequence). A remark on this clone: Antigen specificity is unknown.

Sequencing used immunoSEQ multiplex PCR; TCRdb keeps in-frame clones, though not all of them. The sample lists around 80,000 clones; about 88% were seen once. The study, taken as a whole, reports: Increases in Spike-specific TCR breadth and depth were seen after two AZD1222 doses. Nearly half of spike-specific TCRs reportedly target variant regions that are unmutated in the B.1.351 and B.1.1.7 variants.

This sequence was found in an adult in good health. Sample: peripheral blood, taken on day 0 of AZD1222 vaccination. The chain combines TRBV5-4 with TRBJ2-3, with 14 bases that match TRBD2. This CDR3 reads CASSRGLAGEADTQYF. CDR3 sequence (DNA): TGTGCCAGCAGCCGGGGACTAGCGGGGGAGGCAGATACGCAGTATTTT.